This TCR beta chain came from a study of cytomegalovirus exposure and HLA in healthy donors. Overall study context: Earlier sequencing of about 179 million T cells yielded around 100 million unique TCR beta sequences.

Study-wide results and caveats: Diagnosis of cytomegalovirus status made by the classifier reportedly showed high specificity and sensitivity. In a later analysis, an Asian-associated ancestry cluster reportedly showed fewer N-insertions than the roughly 710-donor mean.

A remark on this clone: As yet, its antigen is unknown.

The length of the CDR3 is 14 residues. Germline CDR1 is MNHEY and CDR2 is SMNVEV (reference sequence). V lost 3 bases, J lost 6 bases, and 15 bases lay in between. Primers for the PCR totalled 60 Vbeta and 13 Jbeta. Assay: immunoSEQ multiplex PCR; the TCRdb copy retains only in-frame clones and omits some. The table records roughly 150,000 clones, approximately 80% of them present only once. The chain carries TRBV27 and TRBJ2-7; maybe TRBD2 (6 bases). This TCR derives from a woman in her thirties or forties in good health and CMV-seropositive. Sequencing input: PBMCs. Here the CDR3 reads CASSLEGGGTEQYF. DNA of the CDR3: TGTGCCAGCAGTTTGGAGGGTGGGGGGACCGAGCAGTACTTC.